Each of the 17 T cell receptor beta chains below was sequenced from the same sample in a study of shared clonotypes between healthy human individuals. Some clones are missing from TCRdb's copy, which holds only in-frame ones; the method was immunoSEQ multiplex PCR. The sample yields more than 1.2 million clones, less than 99% seen once. Input material: naive CD4+ T cells sorted from blood. Subset of the sample: CD45RA+ positively selected. These receptor sequences come from a man aged 25-40 years in good health.

The V and J genes are TRBV18 and TRBJ2-4; 8 nucleotides line up with TRBD1. This CDR3 comprises 16 residues. Germline loops: CDR1 KGHSH, CDR2 LQKENI. Unmatched junction bases numbered 9, after V lost 6 bases and J lost 2 bases. The CDR3 DNA is TGTGCCAGCTCCCCTGACAGGGGTGTGACCAAAAACATTCAGTACTTC. Translated: CASSPDRGVTKNIQYF.

On this clone itself: In the same sample, other DNA sequences code for this CDR3. The rearrangement links TRBV5-1 to TRBJ2-7, with a possible D match to TRBD1 (8 bases). The V and J ends lost 3 bases and 3 bases respectively, with 13 bases between them. There are 14 residues in the CDR3. In germline, CDR1 is SGHRS, CDR2 YFSETQ. The CDR3, as DNA: TGCGCCAGCAGCTCAGGGGGCGGGAGCTACGAGCAGTACTTC. Translation gives CASSSGGGSYEQYF. Complete variable domain (other parts from reference TRBV5-1 and TRBJ2-7): KAGVTQTPRYLIKTRGQQVTLSCSPISGHRSVSWYQQTPGQGLQFLFEYFSETQRNKGNFPGRFSGRQFSNSRSEMNVSTLELGDSALYLCASSSGGGSYEQYFGPGTRLTVT.

The chain has TRBV10-1 and TRBJ1-1, with D tentatively TRBD1 (5 bases). From germline, CDR1 is WNHNN and CDR2 SYGVQD (reference sequence). V was clipped by 6 bases and J by 3 bases, with 14 bases between them. The CDR3 length is 14 residues. The CDR3 sequence: CASRKGPGDTEAFF. CDR3 DNA: TGCGCCAGCAGAAAGGGGCCGGGGGACACTGAAGCTTTCTTT.

The chain carries TRBV5-1 and TRBJ2-5; 11 positions agree with TRBD1. V dropped 5 bases and J dropped 3; count of bases not matched to a gene: 3. CDR1 and CDR2 (germline): SGHRS, YFSETQ. This CDR3 comprises 14 residues. CDR3 amino acids: CASRRTGGEETQYF. The DNA of the CDR3 is TGCGCCAGCAGAAGGACAGGGGGCGAAGAGACCCAGTACTTC.

V is TRBV5-1 and J is TRBJ2-5; 7 nucleotides match TRBD1. The CDR3 sequence is 14 residues long. Unmatched junction bases numbered 5, after V lost 4 bases and J lost 2 bases. Germline V lookup: CDR1 SGHRS, CDR2 YFSETQ. The CDR3 coding sequence is TGCGCCAGCAGCCCCGGGACAGAACAAGAGACCCAGTACTTC. Translated: CASSPGTEQETQYF.

This chain connects TRBV28 to TRBJ1-1; D unclear. V gave up 5 bases and J gave up 1 base, with 14 bases separating them. There are 15 residues in the CDR3. Germline V gives CDR1 MDHEN, CDR2 SYDVKM. Written as DNA, the CDR3 is TGTGCCAGCAGTCCGAGAGGACCGGAGAACACTGAAGCTTTCTTT. It codes for CASSPRGPENTEAFF.

This rearrangement joins TRBV20-1 to TRBJ2-3; D gene unclear. The CDR3 is 10 residues long. Trimming cost V 6 bases and J 2 bases, with 3 bases left between them. Germline V CDR1 and CDR2: DFQATT, SNEGSKA (reference sequence). The CDR3 DNA follows: TGCAGTGCCCACACAGATACGCAGTATTTT. This translates into CSAHTDTQYF.

CDR3: CASSVAQGANYGYTF. CDR3 sequence (DNA): TGTGCCAGCAGCGTAGCACAGGGGGCTAACTATGGCTACACCTTC. The V and J genes are TRBV9 and TRBJ1-2, with 8 bases lining up with TRBD1. This CDR3 contains 15 residues. Per germline, CDR1 SGDLS and CDR2 YYNGEE. Germline trimming cut 0 bases from V and 0 bases from J; bases unmatched to any gene: 1.

CDR3 sequence (DNA): TGTGCCAGCTCACGGGCTGATACCTACGAGCAGTACTTC. Its protein product is CASSRADTYEQYF. The gene calls are TRBV18 and TRBJ2-7; D unresolved. CDR3 length: 13 amino acids. The V end lost 4 bases, the J end lost 2 bases, and 9 bases lay between the germline ends. The germline gives CDR1 KGHSH, CDR2 LQKENI. The full variable domain, in which reference TRBV18 and TRBJ2-7 provide the parts outside the CDR3, is NAGVMQNPRHLVRRRGQEARLRCSPMKGHSHVYWYRQLPEEGLKFMVYLQKENIIDESGMPKERFSAEFPKEGPSILRIQQVVRGDSAAYFCASSRADTYEQYFGPGTRLTVT.

The V call is TRBV6-1, the J call TRBJ1-2; D might be TRBD1 (6 bases). The CDR3 is 12 residues long. V lost 9 bases to trimming and J lost 1 base, with 9 bases between them. Looked up from germline, CDR1 is MNHNS and CDR2 is SASEGT. Written as DNA, the CDR3 is TGTGCCAGGGCGGACAGTAACTATGGCTACACCTTC. It specifies CARADSNYGYTF.

The CDR3 DNA is TGTGCCAGTAGTATTCTCAGGGTTACTTCGAACACTGAAGCTTTCTTT. This translates into CASSILRVTSNTEAFF. The chain employs TRBV19 and TRBJ1-1; D possibly corresponds to TRBD1 (5 bases). V was trimmed by 3 bases and J by 1 base, leaving 15 bases between them. This CDR3 comprises 16 residues. Germline lookup yields CDR1 LNHDA and CDR2 SQIVND (reference sequence).

CDR3 in DNA: TGCAGCGTTACCAAAGGGGGGTTGAACACTGAAGCTTTCTTT. Translated: CSVTKGGLNTEAFF. The chain uses TRBV29-1 and TRBJ1-1; D is perhaps TRBD1 (6 bases). The germline V gene encodes CDR1 SQVTM and CDR2 ANQGSEA. The CDR3 runs to 14 residues. V shed 5 bases and J shed 0 bases, with 13 bases lying between them.

The J gene is TRBJ1-1, the V gene TRBV5-5; no reliable D call. CDR1 is SGHKS and CDR2 is YYEKEE in the germline V gene (reference sequence). The V end was cut by 2 bases, the J end by 3 bases, with 5 bases between. CDR3 length: 12 residues. CDR3 loop: CASSFRDTEAFF. As DNA, the CDR3 is TGTGCCAGCAGCTTTAGGGACACTGAAGCTTTCTTT.

The chain joins TRBV19 to TRBJ1-4; D is perhaps TRBD1 (6 bases). The ends were cut back, 2 bases at V and 4 bases at J, with 14 bases in the middle. CDR3 length: 16 amino acids. Germline V CDR1 and CDR2: LNHDA, SQIVND (reference sequence). The CDR3 is CASSISSGGGNEKLFF. The CDR3 DNA reads TGTGCCAGTAGTATATCCTCTGGGGGCGGTAATGAAAAACTGTTTTTT.

This clone occurred once. Other DNA sequences of this sample code for an identical CDR3. The chain's CDR3 is CASSLEGAGEKLFF. In DNA, the CDR3 is TGCGCCAGCAGCTTGGAGGGGGCTGGTGAAAAACTGTTTTTT. V is TRBV5-1 and J is TRBJ1-4; 7 bases fit TRBD1. The V gene's germline CDR1 is SGHRS and CDR2 YFSETQ. Unmatched junction bases numbered 3, after V lost 0 bases and J lost 7 bases. The CDR3 runs 14 residues. Full variable domain (rest looked up from reference TRBV5-1 and TRBJ1-4): KAGVTQTPRYLIKTRGQQVTLSCSPISGHRSVSWYQQTPGQGLQFLFEYFSETQRNKGNFPGRFSGRQFSNSRSEMNVSTLELGDSALYLCASSLEGAGEKLFFGSGTQLSVL.

The J gene is TRBJ2-7, the V gene TRBV27, with 8 bases identical to TRBD1. This CDR3 is 16 amino acids long. Germline CDR1 MNHEY, CDR2 SMNVEV (reference sequence). V trimming: 3 bases; J trimming: 0 bases; junction bases outside the gene matches: 7. CDR3: CASSFGTGSLSYEQYF. The CDR3 DNA reads as TGTGCCAGCAGTTTTGGGACAGGATCCCTCTCCTACGAGCAGTACTTC.

The V gene is TRBV11-2, the J gene TRBJ2-1; D tentatively fits TRBD1 or TRBD2 (5 bases each). The CDR3 has 15 residues. Germline assignment: CDR1 SGHAT and CDR2 FQNNGV. V lost 5 bases and J lost 7, with 18 bases in between. The CDR3 loop reads CASSARDAVGNEQFF. The CDR3 nucleotides are TGTGCCAGCAGCGCACGGGACGCTGTGGGGAATGAGCAGTTCTTC.